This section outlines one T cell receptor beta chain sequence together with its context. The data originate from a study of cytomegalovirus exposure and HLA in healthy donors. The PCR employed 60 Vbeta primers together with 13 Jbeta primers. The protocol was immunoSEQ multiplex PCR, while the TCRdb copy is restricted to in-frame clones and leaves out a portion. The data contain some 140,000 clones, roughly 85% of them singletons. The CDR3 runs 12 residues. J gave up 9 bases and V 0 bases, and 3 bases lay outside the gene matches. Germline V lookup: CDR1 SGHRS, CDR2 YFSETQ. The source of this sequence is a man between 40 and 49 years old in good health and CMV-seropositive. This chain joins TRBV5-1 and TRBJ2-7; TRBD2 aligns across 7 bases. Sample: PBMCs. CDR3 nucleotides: TGCGCCAGCAGCTTGGCCGGGGGGATGCAGTACTTC. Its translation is CASSLAGGMQYF.